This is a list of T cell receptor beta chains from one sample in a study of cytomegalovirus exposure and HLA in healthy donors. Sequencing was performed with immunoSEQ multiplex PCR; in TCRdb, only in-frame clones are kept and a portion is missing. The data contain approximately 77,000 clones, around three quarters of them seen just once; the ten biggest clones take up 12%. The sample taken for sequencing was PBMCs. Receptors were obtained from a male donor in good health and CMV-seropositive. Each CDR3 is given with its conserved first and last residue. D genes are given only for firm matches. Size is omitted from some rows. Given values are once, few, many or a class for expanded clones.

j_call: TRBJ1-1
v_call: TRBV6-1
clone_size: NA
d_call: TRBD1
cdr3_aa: CASSDRGSYTEAFF
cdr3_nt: TGTGCCAGCAGTGACAGGGGGAGCTACACTGAAGCTTTCTTT

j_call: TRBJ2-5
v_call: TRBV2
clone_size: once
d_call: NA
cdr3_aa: CASGGHLGETQYF
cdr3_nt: TGTGCCAGCGGGGGACACCTCGGAGAGACCCAGTACTTC

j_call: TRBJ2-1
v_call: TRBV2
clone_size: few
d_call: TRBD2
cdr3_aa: CASSDSHSGNNEQFF
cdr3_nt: TGTGCCAGCAGTGACTCCCATAGCGGGAACAATGAGCAGTTCTTC

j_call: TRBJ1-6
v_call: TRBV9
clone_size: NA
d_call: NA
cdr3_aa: CASSVAGGGSSSYNSPLHF
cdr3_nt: TGTGCCAGCAGCGTAGCTGGCGGAGGGTCGAGCTCCTATAATTCACCCCTCCACTTT

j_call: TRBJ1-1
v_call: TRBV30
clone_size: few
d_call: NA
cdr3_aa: CAWSVYRERVNAFF
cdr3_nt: TGTGCCTGGAGTGTATACAGGGAACGAGTGAATGCTTTCTTT

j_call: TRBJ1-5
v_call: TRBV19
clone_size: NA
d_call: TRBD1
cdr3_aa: CASSGTGGSQPQHF
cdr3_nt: TGTGCCAGTAGTGGGACAGGGGGAAGTCAGCCCCAGCATTTT

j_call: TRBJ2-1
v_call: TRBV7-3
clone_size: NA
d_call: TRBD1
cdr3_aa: CASSLRSGTGINEQFF
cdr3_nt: TGTGCCAGCAGCCTCCGATCCGGGACAGGGATCAATGAGCAGTTCTTC

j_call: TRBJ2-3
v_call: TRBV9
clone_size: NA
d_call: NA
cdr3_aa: CASSWRTDTDTQYF
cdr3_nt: TGTGCCAGCAGCTGGAGGACAGACACAGATACGCAGTATTTT

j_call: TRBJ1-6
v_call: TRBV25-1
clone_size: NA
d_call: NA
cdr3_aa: CASSEYQGNSPLHF
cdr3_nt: TGTGCCAGCAGTGAATATCAGGGGAATTCACCCCTCCACTTT

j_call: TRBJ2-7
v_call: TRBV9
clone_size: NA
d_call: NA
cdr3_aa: CASSPFGAGQYEQYF
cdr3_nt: TGTGCCAGCAGCCCCTTCGGTGCAGGACAATACGAGCAGTACTTC

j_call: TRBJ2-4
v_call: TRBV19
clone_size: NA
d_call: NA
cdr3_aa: CASAKRKLAKNIQYF
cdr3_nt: TGTGCCAGTGCCAAACGAAAACTAGCCAAAAACATTCAGTACTTC

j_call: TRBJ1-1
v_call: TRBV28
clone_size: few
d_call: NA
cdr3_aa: CASSPSNTEAFF
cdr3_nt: TGTGCCAGCAGCCCTTCTAACACTGAAGCTTTCTTT

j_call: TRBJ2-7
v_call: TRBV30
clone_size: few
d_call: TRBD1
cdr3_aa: CAWSERTGPYEQYF
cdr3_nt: TGTGCCTGGAGTGAAAGGACAGGGCCCTACGAGCAGTACTTC

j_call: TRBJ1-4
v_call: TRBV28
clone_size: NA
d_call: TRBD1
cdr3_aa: CASSLVGRGLYEKLFF
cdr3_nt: TGTGCCAGCAGTTTAGTAGGCAGGGGGCTGTATGAAAAACTGTTTTTT

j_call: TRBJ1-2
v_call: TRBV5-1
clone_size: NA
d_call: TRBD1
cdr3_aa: CASSFKGGQHYGYTF
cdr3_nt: TGCGCCAGCAGCTTTAAAGGGGGACAGCACTATGGCTACACCTTC

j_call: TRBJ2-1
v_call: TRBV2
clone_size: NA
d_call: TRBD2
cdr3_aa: CASIIAGGRLSSYNEQFF
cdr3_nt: TGTGCCAGCATCATAGCGGGAGGGCGCCTAAGCTCCTACAATGAGCAGTTCTTC

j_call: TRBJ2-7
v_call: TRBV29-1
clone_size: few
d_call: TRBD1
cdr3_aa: CSVATGVHYEQYF
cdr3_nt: TGCAGCGTGGCGACAGGGGTCCACTACGAGCAGTACTTC

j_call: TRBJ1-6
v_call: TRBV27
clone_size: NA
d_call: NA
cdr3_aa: CASSLRGENNSPLHF
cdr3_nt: TGTGCCAGCAGTTTACGGGGGGAGAATAATTCACCCCTCCACTTT

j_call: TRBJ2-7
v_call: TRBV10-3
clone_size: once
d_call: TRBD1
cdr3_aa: CAISGDRGTYEQYF
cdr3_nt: TGTGCCATCAGTGGAGACAGGGGTACCTACGAGCAGTACTTC

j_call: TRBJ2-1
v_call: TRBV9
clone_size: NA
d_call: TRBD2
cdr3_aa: CASSVEDGGVRNEQFF
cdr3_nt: TGTGCCAGCAGCGTAGAGGACGGGGGGGTGCGAAATGAGCAGTTCTTC

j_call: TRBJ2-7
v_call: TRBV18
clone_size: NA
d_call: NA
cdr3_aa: CASSPVRDEQYF
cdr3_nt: TGTGCCAGCTCACCCGTTCGCGACGAGCAGTACTTC

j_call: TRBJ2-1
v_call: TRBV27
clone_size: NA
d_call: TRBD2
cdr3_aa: CASTPPGLGKKNEQFF
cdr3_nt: TGTGCCAGCACCCCTCCGGGACTAGGGAAGAAAAATGAGCAGTTCTTC

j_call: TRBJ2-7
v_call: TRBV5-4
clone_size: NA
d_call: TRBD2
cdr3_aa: CASSGRESINEQYF
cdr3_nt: TGTGCCAGTAGCGGGCGGGAGAGCATCAACGAGCAGTACTTC

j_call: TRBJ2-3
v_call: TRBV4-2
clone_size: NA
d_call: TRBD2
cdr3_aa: CASSPGLAGGQDTQYF
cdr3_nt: TGTGCCAGCAGCCCGGGGCTAGCGGGGGGCCAAGATACGCAGTATTTT

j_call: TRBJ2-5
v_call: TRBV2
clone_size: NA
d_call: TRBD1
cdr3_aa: CASRDRGVGTQYF
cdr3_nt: TGTGCCAGCAGGGACAGGGGCGTTGGGACCCAGTACTTC

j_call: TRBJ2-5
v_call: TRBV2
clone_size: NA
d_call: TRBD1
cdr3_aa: CASSTRDRVQETQYF
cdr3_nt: TGTGCCAGCAGCACTCGGGACAGGGTTCAAGAGACCCAGTACTTC

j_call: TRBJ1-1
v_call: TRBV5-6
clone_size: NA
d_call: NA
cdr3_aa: CASSFLDKEAFF
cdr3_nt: TGTGCCAGCAGCTTCTTAGACAAGGAAGCTTTCTTT

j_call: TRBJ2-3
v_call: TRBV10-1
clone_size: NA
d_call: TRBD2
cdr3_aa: CANLLAAQDTQYF
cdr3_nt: TGCGCCAACCTACTAGCGGCTCAGGATACGCAGTATTTT

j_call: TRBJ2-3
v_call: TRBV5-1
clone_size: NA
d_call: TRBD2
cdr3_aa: CASSLVPKAGAADTQYF
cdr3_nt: TGCGCCAGCAGCTTGGTCCCCAAGGCGGGAGCAGCAGATACGCAGTATTTT

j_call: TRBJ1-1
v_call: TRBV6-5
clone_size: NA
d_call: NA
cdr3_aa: CASDNRDFSGAEAFF
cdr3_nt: TGTGCCTCCGACAACCGGGACTTCTCTGGAGCTGAAGCTTTCTTT

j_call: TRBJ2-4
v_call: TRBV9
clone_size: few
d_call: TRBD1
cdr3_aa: CASSVAAQGVRNIQYF
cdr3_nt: TGTGCCAGCAGCGTAGCTGCCCAGGGGGTGAGAAACATTCAGTACTTC

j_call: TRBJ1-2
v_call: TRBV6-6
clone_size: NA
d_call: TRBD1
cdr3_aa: CASSAGTGGGYTF
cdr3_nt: TGTGCCAGCAGTGCCGGGACAGGGGGCGGCTACACCTTC

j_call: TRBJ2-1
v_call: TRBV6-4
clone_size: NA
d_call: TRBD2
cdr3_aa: CASSDSLAEYNEQFF
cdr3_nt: TGTGCCAGCAGTGACTCTCTAGCGGAGTACAATGAGCAGTTCTTC

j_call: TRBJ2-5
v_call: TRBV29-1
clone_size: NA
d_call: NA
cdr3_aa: CSGWREQETQYF
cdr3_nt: TGCAGCGGATGGAGGGAGCAAGAGACCCAGTACTTC

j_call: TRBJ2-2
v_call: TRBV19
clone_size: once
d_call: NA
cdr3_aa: CASSPLADRELFF
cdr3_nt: TGTGCCAGTAGTCCCCTCGCGGATAGGGAGCTGTTTTTT

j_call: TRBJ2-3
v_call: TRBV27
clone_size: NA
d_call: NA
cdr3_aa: CASSALSDTQYF
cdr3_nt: TGTGCCAGCAGCGCGTTGTCGGATACGCAGTATTTT

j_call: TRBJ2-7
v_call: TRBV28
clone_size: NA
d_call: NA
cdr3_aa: CASRLQGLTNYEQYF
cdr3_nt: TGTGCCAGCAGACTACAGGGTTTGACCAACTACGAGCAGTACTTC

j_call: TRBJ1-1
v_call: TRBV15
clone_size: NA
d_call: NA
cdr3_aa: CATSRDLVGKEAFF
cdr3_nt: TGTGCCACCAGCAGGGACTTGGTAGGCAAGGAAGCTTTCTTT

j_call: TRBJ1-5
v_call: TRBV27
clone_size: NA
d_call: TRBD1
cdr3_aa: CASSRRQGDNQPQHF
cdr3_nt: TGTGCCAGCAGCCGTAGACAGGGAGACAATCAGCCCCAGCATTTT

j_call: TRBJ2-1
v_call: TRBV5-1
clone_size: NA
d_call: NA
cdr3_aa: CASSFRQVYNEQFF
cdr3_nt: TGCGCCAGCAGCTTCAGACAGGTCTACAATGAGCAGTTCTTC

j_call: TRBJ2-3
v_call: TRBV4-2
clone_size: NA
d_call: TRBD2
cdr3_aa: CASSQPSGGAIDTQYF
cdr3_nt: TGTGCCAGCAGCCAACCTAGCGGGGGGGCCATAGATACGCAGTATTTT

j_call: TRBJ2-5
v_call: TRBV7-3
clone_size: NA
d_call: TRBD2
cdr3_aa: CASSLIAGAETQYF
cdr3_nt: TGTGCCAGCAGCTTAATAGCGGGGGCAGAGACCCAGTACTTC

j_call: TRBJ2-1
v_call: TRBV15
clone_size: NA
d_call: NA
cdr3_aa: CATSRDSNRHEQFF
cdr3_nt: TGTGCCACCAGCAGAGATTCTAACAGACATGAGCAGTTCTTC

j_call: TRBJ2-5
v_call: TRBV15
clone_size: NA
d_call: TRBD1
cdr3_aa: CATSRGQGPQETQYF
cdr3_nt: TGTGCCACCAGCAGAGGACAGGGCCCTCAAGAGACCCAGTACTTC

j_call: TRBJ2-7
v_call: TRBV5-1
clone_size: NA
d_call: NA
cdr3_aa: CASSFGGRSYEQYF
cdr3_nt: TGCGCCAGCAGCTTCGGGGGGCGATCCTACGAGCAGTACTTC

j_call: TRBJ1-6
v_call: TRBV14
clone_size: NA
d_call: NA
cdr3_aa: CASSQDSGLHSPLHF
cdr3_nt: TGTGCCAGCAGCCAAGATTCAGGGCTCCATTCACCCCTCCACTTT

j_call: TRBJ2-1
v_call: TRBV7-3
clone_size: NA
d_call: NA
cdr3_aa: CASSSDNEQFF
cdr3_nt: TGTGCCAGCAGCTCGGACAATGAGCAGTTCTTC

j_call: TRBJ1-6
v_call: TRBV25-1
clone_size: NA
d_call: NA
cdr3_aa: CASSDSRDSYNSPLHF
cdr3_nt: TGTGCCAGCAGTGACTCCAGGGACTCCTATAATTCACCCCTCCACTTT

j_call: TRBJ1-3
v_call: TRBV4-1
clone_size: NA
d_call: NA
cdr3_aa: CASSQVRKKQGNTIYF
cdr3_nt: TGCGCCAGCAGCCAAGTACGAAAGAAACAGGGAAACACCATATATTTT

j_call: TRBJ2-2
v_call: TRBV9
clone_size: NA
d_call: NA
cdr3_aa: CASSVVIGANTGELFF
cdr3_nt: TGTGCCAGCAGCGTAGTAATCGGAGCGAACACCGGGGAGCTGTTTTTT

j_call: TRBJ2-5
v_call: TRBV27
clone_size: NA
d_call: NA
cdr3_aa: CASGRGGAGETQYF
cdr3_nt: TGTGCCAGCGGTCGGGGCGGGGCAGGAGAGACCCAGTACTTC

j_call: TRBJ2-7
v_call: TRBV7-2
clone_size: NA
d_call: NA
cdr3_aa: CASSRRGGVYEQYF
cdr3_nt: TGTGCCAGCAGCCGACGAGGGGGGGTCTACGAGCAGTACTTC

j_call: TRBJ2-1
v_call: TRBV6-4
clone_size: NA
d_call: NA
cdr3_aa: CASSDGGAVNEQFF
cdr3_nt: TGTGCCAGCAGTGATGGCGGGGCTGTCAATGAGCAGTTCTTC

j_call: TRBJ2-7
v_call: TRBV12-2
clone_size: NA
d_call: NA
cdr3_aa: CASRLRAGTLNVLYEQYF
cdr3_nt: TGTGCAAGTCGCTTGAGGGCGGGTACTCTCAACGTTCTCTACGAGCAGTACTTC

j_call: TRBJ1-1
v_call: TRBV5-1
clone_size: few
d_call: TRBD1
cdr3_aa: CASSLDRDRVAEAFF
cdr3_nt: TGCGCCAGCAGCTTGGACCGGGACAGGGTTGCTGAAGCTTTCTTT

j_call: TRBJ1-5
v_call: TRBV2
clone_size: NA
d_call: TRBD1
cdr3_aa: CASSLKDRGRGQPQHF
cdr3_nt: TGTGCCAGCAGTCTCAAGGACAGGGGGCGGGGGCAGCCCCAGCATTTT

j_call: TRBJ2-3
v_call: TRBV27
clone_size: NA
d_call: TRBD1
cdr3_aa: CASSLQGVTDTQYF
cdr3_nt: TGTGCCAGCAGTTTACAGGGGGTCACAGATACGCAGTATTTT

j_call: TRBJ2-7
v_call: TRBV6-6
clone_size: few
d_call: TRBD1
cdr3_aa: CASRARDRAYEQYF
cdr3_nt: TGTGCCAGCAGAGCCCGGGACAGAGCCTACGAGCAGTACTTC